This T cell receptor beta chain was obtained from a study of beta chain features in type 1 diabetes. Central memory, naive, regulatory and stem cell-like memory CD4+ cells were sorted by CD45RO/CCR7/CD25/CD127/CD95/CD27. Post-sort purity exceeded 95% for all sorted populations. This clone was detected a few times. The antigen is unknown. Expressed TCRB transcripts were sequenced because the isolated RNA had all been reverse transcribed beforehand. Sequencing used immunoSEQ multiplex PCR; TCRdb keeps in-frame clones, though not all of them. Seen here are some 160,000 clones, roughly 9% observed once, and the top ten hold 0.7%. This CDR3 is 14 amino acids long. Deletions cut 6 bases from V and 5 bases from J, with 17 bases between. Germline CDR1 and CDR2: MNHNY and SVGAGI (reference sequence). Broader study findings: Across all four CD4+ subsets, people with type 1 diabetes showed modestly shorter TCRB CDR3s. Junctions at VDJ sites from type 1 diabetes patients had fewer insertions and more deletions.

The TCR was taken from a woman aged 25-40 years with type 1 diabetes. The sequencing input was central memory CD4+ T cells from blood. This chain uses TRBV6-6 with TRBJ2-7, with D possibly matching TRBD2 (6 bases). The CDR3 loop is CASSRTTGSDEQYF. CDR3 coding DNA: TGTGCCAGCAGCCGGACTACCGGGAGCGACGAGCAGTACTTC.